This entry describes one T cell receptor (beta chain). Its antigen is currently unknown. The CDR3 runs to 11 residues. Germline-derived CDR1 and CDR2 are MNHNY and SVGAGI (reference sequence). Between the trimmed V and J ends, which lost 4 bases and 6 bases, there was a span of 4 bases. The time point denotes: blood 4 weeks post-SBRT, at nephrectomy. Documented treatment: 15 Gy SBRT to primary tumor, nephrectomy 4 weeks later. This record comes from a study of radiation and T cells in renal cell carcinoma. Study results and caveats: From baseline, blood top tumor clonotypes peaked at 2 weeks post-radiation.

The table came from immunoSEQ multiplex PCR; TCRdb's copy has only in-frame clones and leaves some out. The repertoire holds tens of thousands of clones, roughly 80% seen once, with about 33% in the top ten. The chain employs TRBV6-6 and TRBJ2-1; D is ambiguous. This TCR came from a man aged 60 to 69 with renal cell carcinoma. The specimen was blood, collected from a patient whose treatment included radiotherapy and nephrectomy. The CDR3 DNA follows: TGTGCCAGCAGTTCAGGCAATGAGCAGTTCTTC. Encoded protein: CASSSGNEQFF.